The T cell receptor (beta chain) under discussion was sequenced for a study of cytomegalovirus exposure and HLA in healthy donors. The overall study: Some 87 million unique TCRs from HLA-typed donors were held in an early release of data.

This clone was picked up a small number of times. PCR primers comprised 60 Vbeta and 13 Jbeta primers. TCRdb's table, derived via immunoSEQ multiplex PCR, lists solely in-frame clones and lacks some. The data contain over 80,000 clones, over 65% of them seen just once; the ten biggest clones take up 3.8%. The CDR3 spans 14 residues. CDR1 and CDR2 (germline): MDHEN, SYDVKM. V lost 6 bases and J lost 3, with 14 bases in between. Sequencing was carried out using PBMCs. The rearrangement uses TRBV28 and TRBJ1-1; perhaps TRBD1 as D (6 bases). The source of this sequence is a man aged 45-65 years in good health and CMV-seronegative. DNA for the CDR3: TGTGCCAGCAGCCCTGGGACAAGATACACTGAAGCTTTCTTT. This encodes CASSPGTRYTEAFF. Combining the CDR3 with reference TRBV28 and TRBJ1-1 gives the whole variable domain DVKVTQSSRYLVKRTGEKVFLECVQDMDHENMFWYRQDPGLGLRLIYFSYDVKMKEKGDIPEGYSVSREKKERFSLILESASTNQTSMYLCASSPGTRYTEAFFGQGTRLTVV.